The source of this T cell receptor (beta chain) is a study of vaccination effects on CD4 cells after COVID-19. The CDR3 is 14 amino acids. V shed 2 bases and J 7 bases; nucleotides not matched to a gene: 4. Germline V gene sequence: CDR1 LGHNA, CDR2 YSLEER. Of note for this clone: Its antigen is not identified.

Before any sequencing was done, the ViraFEST assay used viral peptide pools to expand antigen-specific CD4+ T cells. Cultured cells yielded isolated CD4+ T cells after less than 11 days. It was between March and December 2020 that the person had a SARS-CoV-2 infection confirmed by PCR. Profiling relied on immunoSEQ multiplex PCR, and the TCRdb table lists in-frame clones only, not all of them. The sample lists under 70,000 clones, about 77% occurring once. The sequencing here drew on CD4+ T cells from PBMCs cultured with HIV peptides, taken before COVID-19 vaccination. Subset here: HIV-1 Nef peptide pool negative control/reference culture. The TCR was taken from a human donor who had a prior SARS-CoV-2 infection. The chain is built from TRBV4-3 and TRBJ2-1, with 8 nucleotides matching TRBD1. Here the CDR3 DNA reads TGCGCCAGCAGCCAACAGACAGGGGTGAATGAGCAGTTCTTC. Protein product: CASSQQTGVNEQFF.